The 32 T cell receptor beta chains in this list originate from one sample, sequenced in a study of CD8 T cells in Susac syndrome (dated by TCRdb to between 2018 and 2021). Library preparation employed the immunoSEQ multiplex PCR assay. RNA was extracted with the RNeasy kit and roughly 0.45 to 1 ug was reverse transcribed using random hexamers. TCRdb reran the public reads through fastp at Q25 and MiXCR, keeping productive beta chains. Rows merge per CDR3 protein into single entries with the most common DNA and genes. This sample comprises 100,000 to 150,000 distinct CDR3 sequences, 85% to 95% of them detected only once. The ten top clones hold 0.095% to 0.1% of the sample. Sequencing input: CD4+ T cells from PBMCs. The receptors shown here come from a human donor in good health.

This chain's CDR3 is CASSTSLSGSSTDTQYF. The CDR3 bases are TGCGCCAGCAGCACCTCCCTTAGCGGGAGTAGCACAGATACGCAGTATTTT. The rearrangement links TRBV5-1 to TRBJ2-3; 9 bases fit TRBD2. Trimming cost V 4 bases and J 0 bases; bases outside gene matches: 9. This CDR3 contains 17 residues. CDR1 and CDR2 from the germline V gene are SGHRS and YFSETQ. Filled out from reference TRBV5-1 and TRBJ2-3, the complete variable domain reads KAGVTQTPRYLIKTRGQQVTLSCSPISGHRSVSWYQQTPGQGLQFLFEYFSETQRNKGNFPGRFSGRQFSNSRSEMNVSTLELGDSALYLCASSTSLSGSSTDTQYFGPGTRLTVL.

The V call is TRBV27, the J call TRBJ2-1; 9 bases align to TRBD2. The J segment lost 8 bases and the V segment lost 6 bases, leaving 5 bases of the junction unmatched. Per the germline V gene, CDR1 is MNHEY and CDR2 is SMNVEV (reference sequence). The CDR3 sequence is 13 residues long. For the CDR3, the DNA is TGTGCCAGCAGACCGACTAGCGGCTATGAGCAGTTCTTC. Residues: CASRPTSGYEQFF.

This sequence joins TRBV11-3 and TRBJ2-3; D is uncertain. The CDR3 spans 16 residues. Germline V gene sequence: CDR1 SGHNT, CDR2 YENEEA. V dropped 1 base and J dropped 1 base, with 12 bases sitting between them. Here the CDR3 reads CASSLGLKVGTDTQYF. In DNA form, the CDR3 reads TGTGCCAGCAGCTTAGGGCTCAAAGTAGGCACAGATACGCAGTATTTT.

This clonotype was seen once. This chain links TRBV7-8 with TRBJ2-1; D is undetermined. V lost 4 bases to trimming and J lost 5 bases, with 12 bases between them. The germline V gene has CDR1 SGHVS and CDR2 FQNEAQ. The CDR3 totals 14 residues. This chain's CDR3 is CASSSDATNNEQFF. The CDR3 DNA reads as TGTGCCAGCAGCTCAGACGCCACCAACAATGAGCAGTTCTTC.

This clonotype showed up just once. The rearrangement links TRBV4-3 to TRBJ2-2, with TRBD1 as a possible D gene (5 bases). The CDR3 runs 14 residues. From germline, CDR1 is LGHNA and CDR2 YSLEER. The V gene lost 3 bases and the J gene lost 5 bases, with 10 bases spanning the gap. CDR3 coding DNA: TGCGCCAGCAGCCAGCCGCAGGGAACCGGGGAGCTGTTTTTT. Amino acid sequence: CASSQPQGTGELFF.

The chain carries TRBV19 and TRBJ2-1, with TRBD2 identical over 11 bases. V trimming: 4 bases; J trimming: 10 bases; junction bases outside the gene matches: 6. Germline-derived CDR1 and CDR2 are LNHDA and SQIVND (reference sequence). This CDR3 contains 14 residues. Here the CDR3 reads CASSSLAGGREQFF. CDR3 nucleotide sequence: TGTGCCAGTAGTAGTCTAGCGGGAGGAAGGGAGCAGTTCTTC. Looking up the rest from reference TRBV19 and TRBJ2-1 gives the full variable domain: DGGITQSPKYLFRKEGQNVTLSCEQNLNHDAMYWYRQDPGQGLRLIYYSQIVNDFQKGDIAEGYSVSREKKESFPLTVTSAQKNPTAFYLCASSSLAGGREQFFGPGTRLTVL.

V is TRBV6-5 and J is TRBJ1-2; a possible D gene is TRBD1 (5 bases). This CDR3 has 15 amino acids. Trimming took off 2 bases at V and 4 bases at J, with 14 bases between the two ends. Per germline, CDR1 MNHEY and CDR2 SVGAGI. The CDR3, as DNA: TGTGCCAGCAGTTACGGAGGGGTCGGTGGCTATGGCTACACCTTC. Amino acid sequence: CASSYGGVGGYGYTF.

The rearrangement uses TRBV5-6 and TRBJ2-7, with D maybe TRBD2 (6 bases). The germline V gene encodes CDR1 SGHDT and CDR2 YYEEEE. V lost 2 bases, J lost 2 bases, and 11 bases lay in between. The CDR3 extends over 14 amino acids. CDR3 DNA: TGTGCCAGCAGCTTCCGTGGAGGGGCCTACGAGCAGTACTTC. Protein product: CASSFRGGAYEQYF. The variable domain in full, completed from reference TRBV5-6 and TRBJ2-7, reads DAGVTQSPTHLIKTRGQQVTLRCSPKSGHDTVSWYQQALGQGPQFIFQYYEEEERQRGNFPDRFSGHQFPNYSSELNVNALLLGDSALYLCASSFRGGAYEQYFGPGTRLTVT.

The V and J genes are TRBV4-2 and TRBJ2-3; TRBD2 matches at 9 bases. This CDR3 contains 17 residues. The J segment lost 1 base and the V segment lost 1 base, leaving 6 bases of the junction unmatched. From germline, CDR1 is LGHNA and CDR2 YNFKEQ. The CDR3 region is CASSQVSGRYGTDTQYF. The CDR3 coding sequence is TGTGCCAGCAGCCAAGTTAGCGGGAGATACGGCACAGATACGCAGTATTTT.

This chain joins TRBV6-5 and TRBJ1-6; D is ambiguous. Trimming left V 0 bases short and J 7 bases short, with 10 bases between. Germline V gene lookup returns CDR1 MNHEY and CDR2 SVGAGI. This CDR3 is built from 15 residues. CDR3 bases: TGTGCCAGCAGTTACTCGATTAGGGCCAATTCACCCCTCCACTTT. Protein product: CASSYSIRANSPLHF.

V and J are TRBV12-3 or TRBV12-4 and TRBJ2-1, with D possibly matching TRBD2 (7 bases). The CDR3 covers 11 residues. V lost 1 base, J lost 15 bases, and 10 bases lay in between. The CDR3 DNA follows: TGTGCCAGCAGTTTAGAGGGGGGGCTGTTCTTC. It yields the protein CASSLEGGLFF.

The V call is TRBV7-2, the J call TRBJ2-3; no clear D gene. Trimming left V 5 bases short and J 3 bases short, with 12 bases between. Germline V gene lookup returns CDR1 SGHTA and CDR2 FQGNSA. The CDR3 consists of 14 residues. The CDR3 here is CASSPGSWTDTQYF. As DNA, the CDR3 is TGTGCCAGCAGCCCCGGATCGTGGACAGATACGCAGTATTTT.

The chain combines TRBV12-3 or TRBV12-4 with TRBJ1-5, with a tentative D call TRBD1 (5 bases). The ends were cut back, 3 bases at V and 5 bases at J, with 8 bases in the middle. The CDR3 is made up of 13 amino acids. CDR3 region: CASSFSGYQPQHF. For the CDR3, the DNA is TGTGCCAGCAGTTTTTCAGGGTATCAGCCCCAGCATTTT.

This chain joins TRBV7-9 and TRBJ1-3, with D possibly being TRBD1 (5 bases). Germline V gives CDR1 SEHNR, CDR2 FQNEAQ (reference sequence). The CDR3 length is 13 residues. V dropped 4 bases and J dropped 4 bases, with 8 bases sitting between them. DNA for the CDR3: TGTGCCAGCAGCTATGCAGGGGGAAACACCATATATTTT. It yields the protein CASSYAGGNTIYF.

CDR3 nucleotide sequence: TGTGCCAGCAGAACCGGGACAAATGGCTACACCTTC. It is translated as CASRTGTNGYTF. This chain joins TRBV28 and TRBJ1-2; D is perhaps TRBD1 (6 bases). V lost 6 bases and J lost 6, with 11 bases in between. CDR1 is MDHEN and CDR2 is SYDVKM in the germline V gene. The CDR3 contains 12 residues.

The genes are TRBV2 and TRBJ2-2; 12 nucleotides agree with TRBD2. The CDR3 spans 18 residues. The trim removed 2 bases at V and 5 bases at J, leaving 9 bases unmatched. From germline, CDR1 is SNHLY and CDR2 FYNNEI. The CDR3 loop is CASSELTSGSMSTGELFF. CDR3 nucleotide sequence: TGTGCCAGCAGTGAATTGACTAGCGGGAGTATGTCTACCGGGGAGCTGTTTTTT.

The V and J genes are TRBV7-9 and TRBJ2-7; 10 positions agree with TRBD2. This CDR3 region has 15 residues. V was pared by 4 bases and J by 6 bases, with 9 bases of the junction left unmatched. Germline values: CDR1 SEHNR, CDR2 FQNEAQ (reference sequence). CDR3 sequence reads: CASSSLAGDVGEQYF. The CDR3, as DNA: TGTGCCAGCAGCTCGCTAGCGGGAGACGTTGGCGAGCAGTACTTC.

The chain joins TRBV7-2 to TRBJ2-7, with D perhaps TRBD1 (6 bases). This CDR3 comprises 14 residues. CDR1 and CDR2 (germline): SGHTA, FQGNSA. Between the trimmed V and J ends, which lost 1 base and 5 bases, there was a span of 12 bases. CDR3 DNA sequence: TGTGCCAGCAGCTTAGGACAGGCGTTCAACGAGCAGTACTTC. It specifies CASSLGQAFNEQYF.

The J gene is TRBJ2-7, the V gene TRBV14, with D tentatively TRBD2 (6 bases). Germline V gene data show CDR1 as SGHDN and CDR2 as FVKESK. The germline V and J ends were trimmed by 4 bases and 11 bases, with 24 bases remaining between them. CDR3 size: 15 residues. Here the CDR3 DNA reads TGTGCCAGCAGCCCCTCTCACGGGACTCCCGGCCATGAGTACTTC. This codes for CASSPSHGTPGHEYF.

The CDR3 DNA reads as TGTGCCAGTAGTCCGGGAATGCGGGAGGACGAGCAGTACTTC. Translation gives CASSPGMREDEQYF. The chain couples TRBV19 to TRBJ2-7; 8 bases are shared with TRBD2. V dropped 5 bases and J dropped 5; count of bases not matched to a gene: 8. Germline CDR1 reads LNHDA; CDR2 reads SQIVND (reference sequence). The length of the CDR3 is 14 residues.

CDR3 in DNA: TGTGCCAGCAGCTCCCGGGACGGGAGTTTCCAGTACTTC. Protein: CASSSRDGSFQYF. The chain joins TRBV7-2 to TRBJ2-7; a weak D match, TRBD2 (6 bases). Germline CDR1 SGHTA, CDR2 FQGNSA. V lost 4 bases and J lost 10, with 17 bases in between. This CDR3 contains 13 residues.

The chain carries TRBV3-1 and TRBJ1-6, with D unresolved. This CDR3 has 13 amino acids. Trimming removed 0 bases at V and 9 bases at J, with 6 bases between. Looked up from germline, CDR1 is LGHDT and CDR2 is YNNKEL (reference sequence). CDR3 residues: CASSQDRVSPLHF. CDR3 nucleotides: TGTGCCAGCAGCCAAGATCGGGTTTCACCCCTCCACTTT.

This chain uses TRBV18 with TRBJ1-1; weak D call: TRBD1 (5 bases). CDR1 and CDR2 (germline): KGHSH, LQKENI. The V and J ends lost 6 bases and 5 bases respectively, with 10 bases between them. This CDR3 contains 12 residues. The CDR3 loop is CASSRVSTEAFF. The DNA for the CDR3 is TGTGCCAGCTCCAGGGTTTCAACTGAAGCTTTCTTT.

This rearrangement joins TRBV6-5 to TRBJ1-1; D gene uncertain. Per germline, CDR1 MNHEY and CDR2 SVGAGI. The germline V and J ends were trimmed by 10 bases and 1 base, with 7 bases remaining between them. The length of the CDR3 is 11 residues. CDR3 loop: CATYANTEAFF. In DNA, the CDR3 is TGTGCCACCTACGCGAACACTGAAGCTTTCTTT.

The genes are TRBV4-1 and TRBJ2-3, with 7 bases identical to TRBD2. Germline V lookup: CDR1 MGHRA, CDR2 YSYEKL. The CDR3 runs 17 residues. Trimming at V came to 0 bases and at J to 0 bases, leaving 6 bases not matched to a gene. The CDR3 spells CASSQDLAVLSTDTQYF. The CDR3 DNA follows: TGCGCCAGCAGCCAAGATCTAGCGGTTCTTAGCACAGATACGCAGTATTTT.

This chain links TRBV20-1 with TRBJ2-3; no reliable D call. V was cut by 0 bases and J by 0 bases, with 10 bases left in between. Germline V lookup: CDR1 DFQATT, CDR2 SNEGSKA (reference sequence). CDR3 length equals 15 residues. The CDR3 DNA is TGCAGTGCTAGAGAGGCGAGCGAGAGCACAGATACGCAGTATTTT. Its protein is CSAREASESTDTQYF.

The chain is built from TRBV29-1 and TRBJ2-1; TRBD2 agrees at 7 bases. V shed 6 bases and J 0 bases; nucleotides not matched to a gene: 5. The length of the CDR3 is 14 residues. Germline CDR1 and CDR2: SQVTM and ANQGSEA. The CDR3: CSVFGRPSYNEQFF. For the CDR3, the DNA is TGCAGCGTATTCGGGAGGCCCTCCTACAATGAGCAGTTCTTC.

The chain combines TRBV2 with TRBJ2-5, with D maybe TRBD2 (5 bases). This CDR3 spans 14 amino acids. Germline V gene lookup returns CDR1 SNHLY and CDR2 FYNNEI. Deletions cut 6 bases from V and 4 bases from J, with 15 bases between. This chain's CDR3 is CASRGNPGGETQYF. In nucleotides, the CDR3 is TGTGCCAGCAGGGGAAACCCCGGAGGAGAGACCCAGTACTTC.

This chain joins TRBV10-3 and TRBJ2-5, with TRBD2 identical over 11 bases. CDR3 size: 14 residues. The J segment lost 3 bases and the V segment lost 6 bases, leaving 3 bases of the junction unmatched. Germline values: CDR1 ENHRY, CDR2 SYGVKD. CDR3 DNA: TGTGCCATCAGCGGACTAGCGGGCGAAGAGACCCAGTACTTC. It yields the protein CAISGLAGEETQYF.

This chain links TRBV12-3 or TRBV12-4 with TRBJ2-1; 9 nucleotides line up with TRBD1. With 6 bases clipped from V and 12 bases from J, the junction kept 3 bases outside the gene matches. The length of the CDR3 is 11 residues. DNA for the CDR3: TGTGCCAGCAGGGTGGACAGGGGGCAGTTCTTC. Translation gives CASRVDRGQFF.

The chain couples TRBV4-2 to TRBJ1-2; D is possibly TRBD1 (5 bases). This CDR3 contains 15 residues. Germline CDR1 reads LGHNA; CDR2 reads YNFKEQ. V was pared by 0 bases and J by 4 bases, with 12 bases between. The CDR3 sequence is CASSQDLDSSYGYTF. In DNA form, the CDR3 reads TGTGCCAGCAGCCAAGATCTAGACAGCTCCTATGGCTACACCTTC.

J is TRBJ2-6 and V is TRBV3-1, with 8 bases aligning to TRBD2. CDR3 length: 17 amino acids. Trimming removed 1 base from V and 2 bases from J; junction bases left unmatched: 4. CDR1 is LGHDT, CDR2 YNNKEL, per germline (reference sequence). For the CDR3, the DNA is TGTGCCAGCAGCCAAGCAAGCGGGAGAGCTGGGGCCAACGTCCTGACTTTC. This translates into CASSQASGRAGANVLTF.